Below are 10 T cell receptor beta chains sequenced from a single sample in a study of neurological immune-mediated disorders. TCRdb re-called the 5' RACE reads through MiXCR, storing one row per CDR3 protein. The sample consists of under 90,000 distinct CDR3 sequences, roughly 10% of them appearing once. Time point given: longitudinal time-point 1 (baseline). Sequenced sample: PBMCs. These receptors were obtained from a man aged 25 to 45 in good health.

This chain links TRBV6-6 with TRBJ2-7; the D is unclear. The CDR3 runs to 12 residues. Germline lookup yields CDR1 MNHNY and CDR2 SVGAGI (reference sequence). V gave up 4 bases and J gave up 6 bases, with 10 bases separating them. DNA for the CDR3: TGTGCCAGCAGTTCCTTGGTAGGCGAGCAGTACTTC. Its translation is CASSSLVGEQYF.

This clonotype has just a few counts. The V gene is TRBV5-1, the J gene TRBJ2-7, with 13 bases identical to TRBD2. The V gene end was trimmed by 4 bases and the J gene end by 5 bases; junction bases not matched to a gene: 9. The CDR3 loop spans 16 amino acids. Germline lookup yields CDR1 SGHRS and CDR2 YFSETQ. CDR3 protein: CASSLGLAGVRHEQYF. CDR3 bases: TGCGCCAGCAGCCTCGGACTAGCGGGAGTTCGGCACGAGCAGTACTTC.

Many counts were recorded for this clonotype. The rearrangement links TRBV29-1 to TRBJ1-2, with a possible D match to TRBD1 (6 bases). The CDR3 has 14 amino acids. Trimming left V 4 bases short and J 7 bases short, with 19 bases between. Germline V lookup: CDR1 SQVTM, CDR2 ANQGSEA. The chain's CDR3 is CSVGGTSKGGGYTF. CDR3 DNA: TGCAGCGTTGGGGGCACCTCAAAAGGGGGTGGCTACACCTTC. The variable domain in full, with the rest retrieved from reference TRBV29-1 and TRBJ1-2, is SAVISQKPSRDICQRGTSLTIQCQVDSQVTMMFWYRQQPGQSLTLIATANQGSEATYESGFVIDKFPISRPNLTFSTLTVSNMSPEDSSIYLCSVGGTSKGGGYTFGSGTRLTVV.

This clonotype was seen only a few times. The J gene is TRBJ2-3, the V gene TRBV12-3 or TRBV12-4; D unclear. V dropped 2 bases and J dropped 6 bases, with 18 bases sitting between them. CDR3 length: 16 amino acids. Here the CDR3 reads CASSLKLSRGSDTQYF. For the CDR3, the DNA is TGTGCCAGCAGTTTAAAGTTAAGCCGTGGATCGGATACGCAGTATTTT.

This clonotype was observed many times. The chain links TRBV20-1 to TRBJ1-5, with 9 bases aligning to TRBD1. Germline V gene sequence: CDR1 DFQATT, CDR2 SNEGSKA (reference sequence). The CDR3 has 15 amino acids. Losses at the gene ends were 6 bases for V and 6 bases for J; bases not matched to a gene: 12. The CDR3 DNA reads TGCAGTGCCACGACTACAGGGGGCGAAGGTCAGCCCCAGCATTTT. Translated: CSATTTGGEGQPQHF.

This clonotype was observed at least ten times. V is TRBV5-1 and J is TRBJ2-7; 10 nucleotides align to TRBD1. The CDR3 extends over 19 amino acids. V lost 3 bases, J lost 3 bases, and 18 bases stayed unmatched. CDR1 is SGHRS, CDR2 YFSETQ, per germline. The CDR3 spells CASSWSGTGALGLGYEQYF. The CDR3 DNA follows: TGCGCCAGCAGCTGGAGCGGGACAGGGGCCCTAGGCCTTGGCTACGAGCAGTACTTC.

Ten or more counts support this clonotype. V and J are TRBV7-2 and TRBJ2-3; 9 nucleotides align to TRBD2. There are 17 residues in the CDR3. The V and J ends lost 5 bases and 2 bases, in that order; junction bases with no gene match: 11. Germline loops: CDR1 SGHTA, CDR2 FQGNSA. This chain's CDR3 is CASSPRGLAQSTDTQYF. CDR3 bases: TGTGCCAGCAGCCCACGAGGACTAGCGCAGTCCACAGATACGCAGTATTTT.

This clonotype was observed at least ten times. V and J are TRBV5-1 and TRBJ2-5, with D tentatively TRBD2 (6 bases). In germline, CDR1 is SGHRS, CDR2 YFSETQ. The CDR3 contains 16 residues. The V gene lost 4 bases and the J gene lost 3 bases, with 19 bases spanning the gap. CDR3 DNA: TGCGCCAGCAGCCAAGGGTGGGAGGCCCTGGAAGAGACCCAGTACTTC. Its translation is CASSQGWEALEETQYF.

This clonotype was seen many times. The genes are TRBV7-2 and TRBJ2-3; no reliable D call. The CDR3 runs to 11 residues. From germline, CDR1 is SGHTA and CDR2 FQGNSA. The V gene lost 7 bases and the J gene lost 6 bases, with 8 bases spanning the gap. The CDR3 DNA reads as TGTGCCAGCACCCCCGGGGATACGCAGTATTTT. Amino acids: CASTPGDTQYF. Based on the CDR3 plus reference TRBV7-2 and TRBJ2-3, the full variable domain is GAGVSQSPSNKVTEKGKDVELRCDPISGHTALYWYRQSLGQGLEFLIYFQGNSAPDKSGLPSDRFSAERTGGSVSTLTIQRTQQEDSAVYLCASTPGDTQYFGPGTRLTVL.

This clonotype occurred many times. The V call is TRBV28, the J call TRBJ1-6, with 7 bases aligning to TRBD1. Per germline, CDR1 MDHEN and CDR2 SYDVKM. The CDR3 has 13 amino acids. The junction had 10 bases not matched to a gene; V was cut back by 6 bases and J by 14 bases. In nucleotides, the CDR3 is TGTGCCAGCAGCCTCGGCCAGGGGGGATCCCTCCACTTT. Its protein is CASSLGQGGSLHF.